The clone carrying this T cell receptor beta chain was seen at least ten times. The CDR3 regions of TCR beta were amplified from RNA transcripts. HTBI primers were used for first-round RT-PCR of the TCR CDR3. TCRdb re-called the multiplex PCR reads with MiXCR, one entry per CDR3 protein. The sample records 90,000 to 120,000 distinct CDR3 sequences, about a sixth being singletons. This entry comes from a study of T cells in Graves' hyperthyroidism and ophthalmopathy. Each diagnosis was grounded in clinical symptoms, serum thyroxine and TRAb, thyroid ultrasound, and orbital computed tomography. The germline gives CDR1 MNHNS, CDR2 SASEGT. The CDR3 sequence is 12 residues long. V lost 3 bases to trimming and J lost 12 bases; unmatched junction nucleotides: 5.

The clonotype comes from a woman aged 45 to 65 with Graves' hyperthyroidism. This chain uses TRBV6-1 with TRBJ2-1, with 7 nucleotides matching TRBD2. What was sequenced was blood. The CDR3 spells CASSEVPGGQFF. The CDR3 coding sequence is TGTGCCAGCAGTGAGGTCCCGGGGGGGCAGTTCTTC.